This TCR beta chain came from a study of blood T cell repertoires in COVID-19. Repertoires were generated with immunoSEQ multiplex PCR, while TCRdb's copy carries only in-frame clones and drops some. This repertoire shows more than 95,000 clones, 70% to 85% found once; its top ten account for roughly 3.4%. Germline assignment: CDR1 LGHNA and CDR2 YNFKEQ. J gave up 7 bases and V 0 bases, and 7 bases lay outside the gene matches. CDR3 length: 16 residues. This receptor was obtained from a woman at least 80 years old with active or convalescent COVID-19. Sequences were obtained from peripheral blood. J is TRBJ2-1 and V is TRBV4-2; TRBD2 agrees at 9 bases. CDR3 nucleotides: TGTGCCAGCAGCCAAGATAATAGACTAGCGGTGAATGAGCAGTTCTTC. It is translated as CASSQDNRLAVNEQFF.